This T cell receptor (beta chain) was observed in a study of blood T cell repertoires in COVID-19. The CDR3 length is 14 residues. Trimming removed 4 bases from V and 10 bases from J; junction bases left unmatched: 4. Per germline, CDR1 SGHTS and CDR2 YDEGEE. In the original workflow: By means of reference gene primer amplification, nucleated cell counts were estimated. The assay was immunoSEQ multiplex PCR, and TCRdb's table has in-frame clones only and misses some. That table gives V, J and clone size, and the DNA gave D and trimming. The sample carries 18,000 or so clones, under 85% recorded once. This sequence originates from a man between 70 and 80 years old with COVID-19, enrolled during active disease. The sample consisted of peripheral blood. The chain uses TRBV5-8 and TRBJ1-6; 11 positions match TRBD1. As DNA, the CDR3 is TGTGCCAGCAGCCACGGGACAGGGGGGTCACCCCTCCACTTT. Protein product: CASSHGTGGSPLHF.